The rows below give T cell receptor beta chains drawn from one sample of a study of OX40 agonist ivuxolimab in advanced cancers. Sequencing used immunoSEQ multiplex PCR; TCRdb keeps in-frame clones, though not all of them. The sample contains 12,000 or so clones, over 75% of which appear only once. The specimen comprised CD4+ or CD8+ T cells sorted from blood, sampled in a trial of the OX40 agonist ivuxolimab. The source is an adult with an advanced solid tumor such as melanoma, head and neck, liver or kidney cancer. Each CDR3 is given with its conserved first and last residue. D genes are given only for firm matches. For some rows the clone size is stated as once, few or many, or as a class when expanded; others skip it.

j_call clone_size v_call d_call cdr3_aa cdr3_nt
TRBJ1-2 NA TRBV15 TRBD1 CATSRNTGDGYTF TGTGCCACCAGCAGAAACACAGGGGATGGCTACACCTTC
TRBJ1-2 NA TRBV9 NA CASGQGSYGYTF TGTGCCAGCGGGCAGGGTTCCTATGGCTACACCTTC
TRBJ2-7 NA TRBV7-9 NA CASSPHRLGTASYEQYF TGTGCCAGCAGCCCCCACCGCCTCGGGACGGCCTCCTACGAGCAGTACTTC
TRBJ2-1 NA TRBV2 TRBD2 CASSGGLAGVGFYNEQFF TGTGCCAGCAGTGGGGGACTAGCGGGAGTGGGCTTCTACAATGAGCAGTTCTTC
TRBJ2-7 once TRBV4-2 NA CASSQDLGTGNYEQYF TGTGCCAGCAGCCAAGATTTAGGGACGGGAAATTACGAGCAGTACTTC
TRBJ1-5 NA TRBV11-2 NA CASSDGQIGGNQPQHF TGTGCCAGCAGCGACGGACAAATCGGGGGCAATCAGCCCCAGCATTTT
TRBJ2-1 NA TRBV27 TRBD2 CASSPTAPSGNEQFF TGTGCCAGCAGTCCGACAGCCCCTAGCGGGAATGAGCAGTTCTTC
TRBJ2-1 NA TRBV27 NA CASSWGSSYNEQFF TGTGCCAGCAGTTGGGGGAGCTCCTACAATGAGCAGTTCTTC
TRBJ2-3 NA TRBV29-1 NA CSVALTSSDTQYF TGCAGCGTAGCTTTGACTAGTTCAGATACGCAGTATTTT
TRBJ1-1 NA TRBV6-6 TRBD1 CASIHRGGGTEAFF TGTGCCAGCATTCACAGGGGTGGGGGGACTGAAGCTTTCTTT
TRBJ1-5 NA TRBV7-9 TRBD1 CASSHTGGDQPQHF TGTGCCAGCAGCCATACAGGGGGCGATCAGCCCCAGCATTTT
TRBJ1-5 NA TRBV7-2 NA CASSLSADYYSNQPQHF TGTGCCAGCAGCTTATCTGCAGATTATTATAGCAATCAGCCCCAGCATTTT
TRBJ1-1 NA TRBV7-9 NA CASSFGFSEAFF TGTGCCAGCAGCTTCGGGTTTTCTGAAGCTTTCTTT
TRBJ1-5 NA TRBV27 NA CASSLRGGSFQPQHF TGTGCCAGCAGTTTACGCGGGGGCAGTTTTCAGCCCCAGCATTTT
TRBJ2-1 NA TRBV11-1 NA CASSFGMRAQFF TGTGCCAGCAGCTTTGGCATGCGAGCGCAGTTCTTC
TRBJ2-7 NA TRBV5-6 TRBD1 CASRLLGQGVEEQYF TGTGCCAGCCGCTTGTTGGGACAGGGGGTGGAGGAGCAGTACTTC
TRBJ2-6 few TRBV4-1 TRBD1 CASSQDRGSGANVLTF TGCGCCAGCAGCCAAGACAGGGGGTCTGGGGCCAACGTCCTGACTTTC
TRBJ2-3 few TRBV7-9 NA CASSSGNLEGTDTQYF TGTGCCAGCAGCTCAGGGAATTTAGAAGGCACAGATACGCAGTATTTT
TRBJ2-7 NA TRBV13 TRBD2 CASSLGGAGGMNEQYF TGTGCCAGCAGCTTAGGTGGGGCGGGAGGGATGAACGAGCAGTACTTC
TRBJ2-7 NA TRBV7-7 TRBD2 CASSPRTSGYEQYF TGTGCTAGCAGCCCCCGGACTAGCGGCTACGAGCAGTACTTC
TRBJ1-2 NA TRBV7-3 NA CASRSTSSDGYTF TGTGCCAGCAGGTCAACTTCGAGCGATGGCTACACCTTC
TRBJ2-3 NA TRBV7-8 TRBD2 CASAPTSGGLVTDTQYF TGTGCCAGCGCCCCTACCAGCGGGGGCCTAGTCACAGATACGCAGTATTTT
TRBJ1-5 few TRBV19 NA CASSIVATSNQPQHF TGTGCCAGTAGTATAGTCGCGACTAGCAATCAGCCCCAGCATTTT
TRBJ1-1 NA TRBV29-1 NA CSASGPRGTEAFF TGCAGCGCCTCGGGACCCCGAGGGACTGAAGCTTTCTTT
TRBJ2-5 few TRBV5-1 NA CASSSPRRDTQETQYF TGCGCCAGCAGCTCCCCCCGGCGGGACACCCAAGAGACCCAGTACTTC
TRBJ2-7 few TRBV5-8 NA CASSNRDRCSYEQYF TGTGCCAGCAGCAACCGGGACCGATGCTCCTACGAGCAGTACTTC
TRBJ2-2 NA TRBV7-6 NA CASSLAGGPDPGELFF TGTGCCAGCAGCTTAGCGGGGGGGCCGGATCCCGGGGAGCTGTTTTTT
TRBJ1-1 NA TRBV5-4 NA CASSFDGNTEAFF TGTGCCAGCAGCTTCGACGGAAACACTGAAGCTTTCTTT
TRBJ2-5 NA TRBV10-2 TRBD2 CASSESAGGLKTQYF TGCGCCAGCAGTGAGTCCGCGGGGGGGCTAAAGACCCAGTACTTC
TRBJ2-5 once TRBV5-5 TRBD2 CASSPGLAGVSFQETQYF TGTGCCAGCAGCCCGGGACTAGCGGGAGTTTCATTCCAAGAGACCCAGTACTTC
TRBJ1-4 few TRBV11-3 NA CASSFTIATNEKLFF TGTGCCAGCAGCTTCACGATTGCGACTAATGAAAAACTGTTTTTT
TRBJ1-2 NA TRBV6-1 NA CASSNYGYTF TGTGCCAGCAGCAATTATGGCTACACCTTC
TRBJ2-1 NA TRBV27 TRBD1 CASSQIGQDNEQFF TGTGCCAGCAGCCAAATCGGACAGGACAATGAGCAGTTCTTC
TRBJ2-7 NA TRBV10-3 NA CAISAPGPSYEQYF TGTGCCATCAGTGCACCGGGACCCTCCTACGAGCAGTACTTC
TRBJ2-2 few TRBV7-7 TRBD1 CASSLGGSGELFF TGTGCTAGCAGCTTAGGGGGCTCCGGGGAGCTGTTTTTT
TRBJ1-1 NA TRBV9 TRBD1 CASSPDRGRAEAFF TGTGCCAGCAGCCCCGACAGGGGCCGCGCTGAAGCTTTCTTT
TRBJ1-2 NA TRBV7-9 TRBD1 CASSFGTGGNGYTF TGTGCCAGCAGCTTCGGGACAGGGGGCAATGGCTACACCTTC
TRBJ2-7 NA TRBV7-3 NA CASSCFGMPYEQYF TGTGCCAGCAGCTGCTTTGGGATGCCCTACGAGCAGTACTTC
TRBJ2-3 NA TRBV7-9 NA CASSLSTSSTIPGVGTQYF TGTGCCAGCAGCTTATCGACCTCATCGACAATACCAGGGGTCGGTACGCAGTATTTT
TRBJ2-2 NA TRBV29-1 TRBD1 CSVQTGFNTGELFF TGCAGCGTCCAGACAGGGTTTAACACCGGGGAGCTGTTTTTT
TRBJ1-1 NA TRBV11-1 TRBD1 CASTFGQGGTEAFF TGTGCCAGCACCTTTGGACAGGGGGGAACTGAAGCTTTCTTT
TRBJ2-1 NA TRBV11-2 TRBD2 CASSLTSGKGNEQFF TGTGCCAGCAGCTTGACTAGCGGGAAAGGCAATGAGCAGTTCTTC
TRBJ2-7 NA TRBV10-3 TRBD2 CAISESLFSSGAYEQYF TGTGCCATCAGTGAGTCTTTATTTTCTAGCGGAGCGTACGAGCAGTACTTC
TRBJ1-2 NA TRBV6-1 TRBD1 CASRGQGNYGYTF TGTGCCAGCAGGGGACAGGGTAACTATGGCTACACCTTC
TRBJ1-6 NA TRBV7-9 NA CASSSPGNSPLHF TGTGCCAGCAGCTCCCCGGGTAATTCACCCCTCCACTTT
TRBJ2-7 NA TRBV21-1 NA CASSKEPIQYF TGTGCCAGCAGCAAGGAACCGATTCAGTACTTC
TRBJ2-5 NA TRBV7-2 NA CASRRRGETQYF TGTGCCAGCAGAAGGAGGGGGGAGACCCAGTACTTC
TRBJ2-1 NA TRBV7-9 TRBD1 CASSSEQTGFSYNEQFF TGTGCCAGCAGCTCCGAACAGACAGGGTTCTCCTACAATGAGCAGTTCTTC
TRBJ2-7 NA TRBV13 NA CASSPTYEQYF TGTGCCAGCAGCCCCACCTACGAGCAGTACTTC
TRBJ1-1 once TRBV7-2 NA CASSLGANTEAFF TGTGCCAGCAGCTTAGGGGCGAACACTGAAGCTTTCTTT
TRBJ2-3 NA TRBV27 TRBD1 CASSSGQGPYTRYF TGTGCCAGCAGTTCGGGACAGGGGCCCTATACGCGGTATTTT
TRBJ1-5 medium-sized TRBV6-1 TRBD1 CATQRWDSHLQPQHF TGTGCCACCCAGCGGTGGGACAGTCACCTCCAGCCCCAGCATTTT
TRBJ2-7 NA TRBV4-2 NA CASSLYESYEQYF TGTGCCAGCAGCTTGTATGAGAGCTACGAGCAGTACTTC
TRBJ2-7 NA TRBV6-5 NA CASRKTGLIFYEQYF TGTGCCAGCCGCAAAACAGGACTGATCTTCTACGAGCAGTACTTC
TRBJ2-2 medium-sized TRBV4-2 NA CASSQDGGGELFF TGTGCCAGCAGCCAAGATGGGGGCGGGGAGCTGTTTTTT
TRBJ2-7 NA TRBV10-3 NA CAISARGEQYF TGTGCCATCAGTGCAAGGGGCGAGCAGTACTTC
TRBJ2-5 NA TRBV6-9 NA CASRNPSGETQYF TGTGCCAGCAGAAACCCCTCAGGGGAGACCCAGTACTTC